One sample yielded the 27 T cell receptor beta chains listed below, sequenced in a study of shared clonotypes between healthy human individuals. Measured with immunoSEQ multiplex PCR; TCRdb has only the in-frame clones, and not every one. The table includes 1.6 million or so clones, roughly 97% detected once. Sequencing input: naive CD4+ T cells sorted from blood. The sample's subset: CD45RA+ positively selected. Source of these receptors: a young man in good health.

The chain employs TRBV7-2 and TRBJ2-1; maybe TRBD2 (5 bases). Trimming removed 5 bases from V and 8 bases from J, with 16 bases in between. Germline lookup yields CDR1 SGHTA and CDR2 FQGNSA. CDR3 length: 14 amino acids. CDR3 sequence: CASSLGLASDEQFF. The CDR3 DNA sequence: TGTGCCAGCAGCCTCGGACTCGCCTCCGATGAGCAGTTCTTC.

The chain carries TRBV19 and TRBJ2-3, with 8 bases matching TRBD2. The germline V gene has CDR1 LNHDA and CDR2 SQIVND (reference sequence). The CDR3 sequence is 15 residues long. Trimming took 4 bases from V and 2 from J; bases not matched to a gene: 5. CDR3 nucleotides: TGTGCCAGTAGTAGGCCGGGAGGGGACACAGATACGCAGTATTTT. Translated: CASSRPGGDTDTQYF.

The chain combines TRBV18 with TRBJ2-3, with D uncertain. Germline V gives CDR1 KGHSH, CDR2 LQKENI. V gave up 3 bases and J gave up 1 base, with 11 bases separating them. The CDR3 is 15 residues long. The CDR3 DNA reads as TGTGCCAGCTCACCTCGGCAGATCGGCACAGATACGCAGTATTTT. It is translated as CASSPRQIGTDTQYF.

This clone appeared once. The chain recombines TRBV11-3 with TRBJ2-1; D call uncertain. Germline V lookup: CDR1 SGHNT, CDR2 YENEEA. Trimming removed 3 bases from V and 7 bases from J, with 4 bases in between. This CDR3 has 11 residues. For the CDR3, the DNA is TGTGCCAGCAGCTTCAAGAATGAGCAGTTCTTC. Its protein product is CASSFKNEQFF.

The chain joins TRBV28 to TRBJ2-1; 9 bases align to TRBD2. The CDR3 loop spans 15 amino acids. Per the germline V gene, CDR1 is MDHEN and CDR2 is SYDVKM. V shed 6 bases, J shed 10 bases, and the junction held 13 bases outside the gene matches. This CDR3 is CASSLIGTSQVEQFF. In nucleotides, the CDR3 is TGTGCCAGCAGCCTAATTGGGACTAGCCAGGTCGAGCAGTTCTTC.

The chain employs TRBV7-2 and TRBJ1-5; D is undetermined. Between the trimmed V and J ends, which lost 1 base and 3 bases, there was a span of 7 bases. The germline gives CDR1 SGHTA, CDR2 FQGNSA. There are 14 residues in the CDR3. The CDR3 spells CASSLGVNNQPQHF. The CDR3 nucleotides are TGTGCCAGCAGCTTAGGAGTGAACAATCAGCCCCAGCATTTT.

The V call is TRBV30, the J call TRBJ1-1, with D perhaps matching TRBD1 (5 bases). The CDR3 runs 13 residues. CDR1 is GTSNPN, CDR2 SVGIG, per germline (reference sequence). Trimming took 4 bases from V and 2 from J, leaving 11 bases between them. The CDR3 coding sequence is TGTGCCTGGATGGGGGTGGGAAACACTGAAGCTTTCTTT. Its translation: CAWMGVGNTEAFF. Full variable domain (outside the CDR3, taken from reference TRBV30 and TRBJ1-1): SQTIHQWPATLVQPVGSPLSLECTVEGTSNPNLYWYRQAAGRGLQLLFYSVGIGQISSEVPQNLSASRPQDRQFILSSKKLLLSDSGFYLCAWMGVGNTEAFFGQGTRLTVV.

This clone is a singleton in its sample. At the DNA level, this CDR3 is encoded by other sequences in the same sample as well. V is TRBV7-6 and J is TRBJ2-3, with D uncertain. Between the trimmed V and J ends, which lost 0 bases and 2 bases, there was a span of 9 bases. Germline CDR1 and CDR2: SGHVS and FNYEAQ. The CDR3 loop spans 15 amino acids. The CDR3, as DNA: TGTGCCAGCAGCTTAGCTCAGGCGTTCACAGATACGCAGTATTTT. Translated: CASSLAQAFTDTQYF.

CDR3 residues: CASSVGGRRETQYF. For the CDR3, the DNA is TGTGCCAGCAGCGTAGGCGGGAGAAGGGAGACCCAGTACTTC. The V call is TRBV9, the J call TRBJ2-5, with TRBD2 identical over 7 bases. The germline V gene has CDR1 SGDLS and CDR2 YYNGEE. This CDR3 has 14 residues. V trimming: 0 bases; J trimming: 5 bases; junction bases outside the gene matches: 4.

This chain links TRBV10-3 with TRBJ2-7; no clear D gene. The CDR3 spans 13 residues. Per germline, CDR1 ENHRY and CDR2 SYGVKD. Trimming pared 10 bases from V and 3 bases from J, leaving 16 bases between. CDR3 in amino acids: CASTAGISYEQYF. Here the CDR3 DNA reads TGTGCCAGCACTGCAGGTATTAGCTACGAGCAGTACTTC.

The DNA for the CDR3 is TGTGCCAGTAAGATGAGCTCCTACAATGAGCAGTTCTTC. It specifies CASKMSSYNEQFF. This chain links TRBV19 with TRBJ2-1; no firm D call. V shed 7 bases and J shed 0 bases, with 7 bases lying between them. The CDR3 consists of 13 residues. CDR1 and CDR2 (germline): LNHDA, SQIVND (reference sequence).

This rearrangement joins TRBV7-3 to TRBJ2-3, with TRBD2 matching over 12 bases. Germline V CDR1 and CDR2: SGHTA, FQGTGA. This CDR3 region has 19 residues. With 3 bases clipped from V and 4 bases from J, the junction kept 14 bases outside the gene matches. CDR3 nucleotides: TGTGCCAGCAGCTTGATCAGACTAGCGGGAGAAGGTGGGGCAGATACGCAGTATTTT. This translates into CASSLIRLAGEGGADTQYF.

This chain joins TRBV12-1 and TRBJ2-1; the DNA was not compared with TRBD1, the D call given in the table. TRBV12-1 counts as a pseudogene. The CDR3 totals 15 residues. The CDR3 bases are TGTGCCAGCAGCTCTCGACAGGGGAGCTACAATGAGCAGTTCTTC. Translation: CASSSRQGSYNEQFF.

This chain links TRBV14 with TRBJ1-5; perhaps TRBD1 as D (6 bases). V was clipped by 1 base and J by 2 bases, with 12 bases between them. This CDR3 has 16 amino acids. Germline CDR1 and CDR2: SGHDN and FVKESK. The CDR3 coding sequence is TGTGCCAGCAGCCAAGCAGGGCCAGGGGGCAATCAGCCCCAGCATTTT. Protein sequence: CASSQAGPGGNQPQHF.

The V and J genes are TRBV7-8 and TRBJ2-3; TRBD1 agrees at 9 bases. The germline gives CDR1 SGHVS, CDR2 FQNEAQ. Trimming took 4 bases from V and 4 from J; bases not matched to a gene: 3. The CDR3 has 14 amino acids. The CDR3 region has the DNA TGTGCCAGCAGCTCGGGACAGGGCGCAGATACGCAGTATTTT. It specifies CASSSGQGADTQYF.

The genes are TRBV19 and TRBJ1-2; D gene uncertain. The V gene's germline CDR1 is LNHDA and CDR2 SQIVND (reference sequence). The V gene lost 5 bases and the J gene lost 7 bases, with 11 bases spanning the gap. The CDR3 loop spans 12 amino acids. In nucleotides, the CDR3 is TGTGCCAGTAGTCTCTTCGAGGGTGGCTACACCTTC. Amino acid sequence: CASSLFEGGYTF.

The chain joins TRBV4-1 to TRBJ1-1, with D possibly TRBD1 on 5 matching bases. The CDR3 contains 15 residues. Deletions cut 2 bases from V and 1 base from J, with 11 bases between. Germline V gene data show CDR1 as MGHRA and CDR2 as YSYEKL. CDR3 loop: CASSQITGANTEAFF. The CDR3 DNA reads TGCGCCAGCAGCCAAATAACAGGAGCGAACACTGAAGCTTTCTTT.

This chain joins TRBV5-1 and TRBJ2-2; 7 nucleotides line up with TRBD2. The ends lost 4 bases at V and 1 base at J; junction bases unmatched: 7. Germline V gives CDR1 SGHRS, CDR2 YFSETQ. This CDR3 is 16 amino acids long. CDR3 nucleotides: TGCGCCAGCAGCCCTACAGCGGGATTGAACACCGGGGAGCTGTTTTTT. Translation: CASSPTAGLNTGELFF. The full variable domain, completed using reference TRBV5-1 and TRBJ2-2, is KAGVTQTPRYLIKTRGQQVTLSCSPISGHRSVSWYQQTPGQGLQFLFEYFSETQRNKGNFPGRFSGRQFSNSRSEMNVSTLELGDSALYLCASSPTAGLNTGELFFGEGSRLTVL.

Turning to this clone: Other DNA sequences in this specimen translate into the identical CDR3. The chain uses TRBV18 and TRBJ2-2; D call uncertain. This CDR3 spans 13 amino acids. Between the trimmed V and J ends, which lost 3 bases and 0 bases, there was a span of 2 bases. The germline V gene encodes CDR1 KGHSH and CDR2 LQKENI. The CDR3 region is CASSPANTGELFF. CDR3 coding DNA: TGTGCCAGCTCACCCGCGAACACCGGGGAGCTGTTTTTT. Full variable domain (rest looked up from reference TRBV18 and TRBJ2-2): NAGVMQNPRHLVRRRGQEARLRCSPMKGHSHVYWYRQLPEEGLKFMVYLQKENIIDESGMPKERFSAEFPKEGPSILRIQQVVRGDSAAYFCASSPANTGELFFGEGSRLTVL.

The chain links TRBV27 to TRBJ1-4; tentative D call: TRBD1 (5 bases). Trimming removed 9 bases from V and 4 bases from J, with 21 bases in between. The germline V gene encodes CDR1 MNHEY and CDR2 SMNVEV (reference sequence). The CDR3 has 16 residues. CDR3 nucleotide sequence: TGTGCCAGTAGCCTCGATGGGACGGGGATTAATGAAAAACTGTTTTTT. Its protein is CASSLDGTGINEKLFF.

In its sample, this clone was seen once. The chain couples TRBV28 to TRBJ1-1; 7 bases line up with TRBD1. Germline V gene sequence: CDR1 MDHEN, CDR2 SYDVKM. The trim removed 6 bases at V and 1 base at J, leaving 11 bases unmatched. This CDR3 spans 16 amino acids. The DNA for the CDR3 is TGTGCCAGCAGCTTAAAAACAGGGGTGGGGAACACTGAAGCTTTCTTT. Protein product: CASSLKTGVGNTEAFF.

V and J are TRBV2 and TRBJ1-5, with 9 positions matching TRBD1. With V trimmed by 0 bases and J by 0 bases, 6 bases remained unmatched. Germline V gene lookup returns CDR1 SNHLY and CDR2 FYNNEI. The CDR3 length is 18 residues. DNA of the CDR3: TGTGCCAGCAGTGAAGCTGGGACAGGGCGAATTAGCAATCAGCCCCAGCATTTT. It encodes CASSEAGTGRISNQPQHF. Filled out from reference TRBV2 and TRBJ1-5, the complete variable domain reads EPEVTQTPSHQVTQMGQEVILRCVPISNHLYFYWYRQILGQKVEFLVSFYNNEISEKSEIFDDQFSVERPDGSNFTLKIRSTKLEDSAMYFCASSEAGTGRISNQPQHFGDGTRLSIL.

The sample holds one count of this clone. The CDR3 loop reads CASSQDGPLGGIYNEQFF. DNA for the CDR3: TGCGCCAGCAGCCAAGATGGGCCCCTTGGCGGGATCTACAATGAGCAGTTCTTC. The V gene is TRBV4-3, the J gene TRBJ2-1; tentative D call: TRBD2 (6 bases). Between the trimmed V and J ends, which lost 0 bases and 3 bases, there was a span of 18 bases. CDR3 length equals 18 residues. The V gene's germline CDR1 is LGHNA and CDR2 YSLEER.

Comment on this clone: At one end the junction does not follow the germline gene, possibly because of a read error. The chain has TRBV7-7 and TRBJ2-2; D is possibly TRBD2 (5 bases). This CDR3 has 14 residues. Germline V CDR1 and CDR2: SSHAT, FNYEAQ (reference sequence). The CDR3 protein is CASSPGWVTGELFF. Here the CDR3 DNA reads TGTGCTAGCAGCCCGGGGTGGGTCACCGGGGAGCTGTTTTTT.

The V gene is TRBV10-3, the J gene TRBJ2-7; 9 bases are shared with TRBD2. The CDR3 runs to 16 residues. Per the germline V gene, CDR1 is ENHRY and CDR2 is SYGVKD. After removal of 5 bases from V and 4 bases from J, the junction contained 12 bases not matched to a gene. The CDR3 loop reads CAISRSGGQVRYEQYF. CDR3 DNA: TGTGCCATCAGTAGAAGCGGGGGGCAAGTTCGTTACGAGCAGTACTTC.

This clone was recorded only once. CDR3 sequence (DNA): TGCGCCAGCAGCTTCCGGACAGGGGGAGATACGCAGTATTTT. Amino acid sequence: CASSFRTGGDTQYF. J is TRBJ2-3 and V is TRBV5-1, with TRBD1 matching over 10 bases. The CDR3 is made up of 14 amino acids. Germline V gene lookup returns CDR1 SGHRS and CDR2 YFSETQ. Germline trimming cut 2 bases from V and 5 bases from J; bases unmatched to any gene: 2.

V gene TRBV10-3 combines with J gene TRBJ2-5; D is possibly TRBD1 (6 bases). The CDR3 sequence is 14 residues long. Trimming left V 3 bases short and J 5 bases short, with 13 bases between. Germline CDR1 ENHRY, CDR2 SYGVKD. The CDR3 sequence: CAISEQGPGETQYF. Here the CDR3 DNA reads TGTGCCATCAGTGAACAGGGCCCCGGGGAGACCCAGTACTTC.